The 27 T cell receptor beta chains presented below share a single source sample, sequenced in a study of OX40 agonist ivuxolimab in advanced cancers. Generated by immunoSEQ multiplex PCR, the TCRdb table keeps only in-frame clones and is missing some. The repertoire consists of tens of thousands of clones, with 80% to 90% occurring once and the leading ten covering around 1%. Sequenced material: CD4+ or CD8+ T cells sorted from blood, taken in a trial of the OX40 agonist ivuxolimab. These receptors were obtained from an adult with an advanced solid tumor such as melanoma, head and neck, liver or kidney cancer.

This clone was seen once. V is TRBV5-4 and J is TRBJ2-6; 8 bases fit TRBD1. Losses at the gene ends were 1 base for V and 4 bases for J; bases not matched to a gene: 10. Germline CDR1 reads SGHNT; CDR2 reads YYREEE (reference sequence). The CDR3 length is 18 residues. CDR3 loop: CASSLRVQGARGANVLTF. CDR3 coding DNA: TGTGCCAGCAGCTTGCGCGTTCAGGGGGCGAGAGGGGCCAACGTCCTGACTTTC.

The chain is built from TRBV10-1 and TRBJ1-1; D is unresolved. Germline assignment: CDR1 WNHNN and CDR2 SYGVQD (reference sequence). The CDR3 is 15 residues long. Trimming pared 0 bases from V and 5 bases from J, leaving 13 bases between. The CDR3 DNA follows: TGCGCCAGCAGTGAGTCGACGGGGAAGTGGACTGAAGCTTTCTTT. Its protein product is CASSESTGKWTEAFF.

This sequence joins TRBV7-6 and TRBJ2-5; 13 bases align to TRBD2. With 1 base clipped from V and 13 bases from J, the junction kept 6 bases outside the gene matches. The V gene's germline CDR1 is SGHVS and CDR2 FNYEAQ. The CDR3 covers 14 residues. The CDR3 is CASSLGLAGGRGYF. In DNA, the CDR3 is TGTGCCAGCAGCTTAGGACTAGCGGGGGGCCGTGGGTACTTC.

The CDR3 region is CASIPGRGVSYEQYF. The CDR3 DNA sequence: TGTGCCAGCATCCCAGGCCGGGGGGTTTCCTACGAGCAGTACTTC. This chain links TRBV6-5 with TRBJ2-7; 7 bases are shared with TRBD2. With V trimmed by 7 bases and J by 1 base, 10 bases remained unmatched. Germline values: CDR1 MNHEY, CDR2 SVGAGI. The CDR3 loop spans 15 amino acids.

This clone was seen just once. The V gene is TRBV11-1, the J gene TRBJ2-7, with no clear D. The V end lost 2 bases, the J end lost 5 bases, and 16 bases lay between the germline ends. This CDR3 region has 15 residues. Germline V lookup: CDR1 SGHAT, CDR2 FQDESV (reference sequence). DNA for the CDR3: TGTGCCAGCAGCTTAATCCCAGCCCGCCTCGACGAGCAGTACTTC. Encoded protein: CASSLIPARLDEQYF.

The chain carries TRBV15 and TRBJ1-2; no definite D call. The V end lost 0 bases, the J end lost 5 bases, and 10 bases lay between the germline ends. Germline CDR1 and CDR2: LNHNV and YYDKDF (reference sequence). The CDR3 has 14 amino acids. CDR3 amino acids: CATSRDSLWYGYTF. The CDR3 bases are TGTGCCACCAGCAGAGACAGCCTTTGGTATGGCTACACCTTC.

The CDR3 DNA follows: TGTGCCAGCAGGCAAGGAAAAGAGTCTAACTATGGCTACACCTTC. Protein sequence: CASRQGKESNYGYTF. The chain has TRBV6-6 and TRBJ1-2; D is ambiguous. This CDR3 spans 15 amino acids. Germline-derived CDR1 and CDR2 are MNHNY and SVGAGI (reference sequence). Deletions cut 6 bases from V and 0 bases from J, with 14 bases between.

The chain joins TRBV5-6 to TRBJ2-5; TRBD2 matches at 7 bases. The CDR3 spans 14 residues. V lost 2 bases, J lost 5 bases, and 6 bases stayed unmatched. The germline CDR1 and CDR2 sequences are SGHDT and YYEEEE. CDR3 sequence: CASSLRGVEETQYF. The DNA of the CDR3 is TGTGCCAGCAGCTTACGGGGGGTTGAGGAGACCCAGTACTTC.

The chain employs TRBV6-5 and TRBJ1-1, with D tentatively TRBD1 (5 bases). V was clipped by 0 bases and J by 7 bases, with 9 bases between them. Germline CDR1 and CDR2: MNHEY and SVGAGI. The CDR3 has 13 amino acids. CDR3 sequence: CASSYSQGGEAFF. In DNA, the CDR3 is TGTGCCAGCAGTTACTCGCAGGGCGGTGAAGCTTTCTTT.

This chain connects TRBV5-4 to TRBJ2-7; 10 nucleotides match TRBD2. The CDR3 extends over 17 amino acids. Germline V gene data show CDR1 as SGHNT and CDR2 as YYREEE (reference sequence). The V and J ends lost 4 bases and 7 bases, in that order; junction bases with no gene match: 17. The CDR3 loop is CASSPPRTSGEGGEQYF. DNA of the CDR3: TGTGCCAGCAGCCCACCCCGGACTAGCGGCGAAGGGGGAGAGCAGTACTTC.

The gene calls are TRBV5-4 and TRBJ2-7; TRBD1 matches at 8 bases. The length of the CDR3 is 15 residues. The junction had 6 bases not matched to a gene; V was cut back by 4 bases and J by 0 bases. Germline V gene sequence: CDR1 SGHNT, CDR2 YYREEE (reference sequence). CDR3: CASSNGQGASYEQYF. CDR3 in DNA: TGTGCCAGCAGCAACGGACAGGGCGCCTCCTACGAGCAGTACTTC.

This chain uses TRBV28 with TRBJ2-7, with 9 bases matching TRBD1. Germline V gene sequence: CDR1 MDHEN, CDR2 SYDVKM. There are 18 residues in the CDR3. V gave up 6 bases and J gave up 3 bases; unmatched junction bases: 18. CDR3 DNA: TGTGCCAGCAGAAGCCCACCGGGACAGGGCTTTTCTCTCTACGAGCAGTACTTC. Translated, it gives CASRSPPGQGFSLYEQYF.

The rearrangement joins TRBV2 to TRBJ2-1; TRBD1 is a possible D gene (5 bases). Trimming cost V 7 bases and J 9 bases, with 22 bases left between them. The germline V gene has CDR1 SNHLY and CDR2 FYNNEI. The CDR3 is 15 amino acids. In nucleotides, the CDR3 is TGTGCCAGCACCCCACGTGACAGCCGTCTCTCTGAGCAGTTCTTC. This codes for CASTPRDSRLSEQFF.

The rearrangement joins TRBV4-1 to TRBJ2-5; D is uncertain. This CDR3 contains 13 residues. In germline, CDR1 is MGHRA, CDR2 YSYEKL. Trimming took off 4 bases at V and 2 bases at J, with 8 bases between the two ends. This CDR3 is CASSPGGQETQYF. The CDR3 DNA reads as TGCGCCAGCAGCCCGGGTGGGCAAGAGACCCAGTACTTC.

J is TRBJ2-7 and V is TRBV5-1, with 7 bases that match TRBD1. Germline V gene sequence: CDR1 SGHRS, CDR2 YFSETQ. V trimming: 3 bases; J trimming: 4 bases; junction bases outside the gene matches: 13. The CDR3 is 16 amino acids. The CDR3 sequence is CASSSSPLTGFYEQYF. The CDR3 coding sequence is TGCGCCAGCAGCTCGTCACCTTTGACAGGGTTTTACGAGCAGTACTTC.

This clone was recorded once. This sequence joins TRBV27 and TRBJ2-7; 7 nucleotides line up with TRBD2. CDR3 length: 13 amino acids. V dropped 2 bases and J dropped 4; count of bases not matched to a gene: 2. Germline V CDR1 and CDR2: MNHEY, SMNVEV (reference sequence). Here the CDR3 reads CASSLQGGYEQYF. CDR3 DNA sequence: TGTGCCAGCAGTTTACAGGGAGGGTACGAGCAGTACTTC.

This clone showed up just a few times. CDR3 sequence reads: CASGSSGRGGTQYF. The CDR3 DNA is TGTGCCAGCGGCTCTAGCGGGCGGGGGGGGACCCAGTACTTC. V usage is TRBV27 and J usage is TRBJ2-5; TRBD2 matches at 9 bases. Looked up from germline, CDR1 is MNHEY and CDR2 is SMNVEV (reference sequence). CDR3 length: 14 residues. V shed 8 bases and J 7 bases; nucleotides not matched to a gene: 11.

The rearrangement joins TRBV6-1 to TRBJ1-3; weak D call: TRBD1 (5 bases). The CDR3 has 13 residues. In germline, CDR1 is MNHNS, CDR2 SASEGT. Trimming left V 5 bases short and J 4 bases short, with 9 bases between. CDR3 sequence (DNA): TGTGCCAGCAGTAGCAGGGTCGGAAACACCATATATTTT. Its protein product is CASSSRVGNTIYF.

V and J are TRBV7-9 and TRBJ2-7, with TRBD1 matching over 8 bases. Germline V gene data show CDR1 as SEHNR and CDR2 as FQNEAQ (reference sequence). This CDR3 comprises 14 residues. The J segment lost 3 bases and the V segment lost 1 base, leaving 2 bases of the junction unmatched. The CDR3 DNA reads TGTGCCAGCAGCTTAGGACAGGGGCTCTACGAGCAGTACTTC. It yields the protein CASSLGQGLYEQYF.

The CDR3 nucleotides are TGTGCCTGGAGGATAAATAGCGGACTGAACACCGGGGAGCTGTTTTTT. As protein: CAWRINSGLNTGELFF. The chain joins TRBV30 to TRBJ2-2; D possibly corresponds to TRBD2 (6 bases). Germline V gene data show CDR1 as GTSNPN and CDR2 as SVGIG (reference sequence). The CDR3 contains 16 residues. V was shortened by 3 bases and J by 1 base, with 15 bases between the two germline ends.

The chain combines TRBV5-1 with TRBJ1-1; D may be TRBD1 (6 bases). The CDR3 totals 13 residues. V lost 1 base and J 4 bases, leaving 8 bases between the germline ends. Germline assignment: CDR1 SGHRS and CDR2 YFSETQ. The CDR3 DNA reads as TGCGCCAGCAGCTTGAGGGGGTCCACTGAAGCTTTCTTT. It is translated as CASSLRGSTEAFF.

V gene TRBV5-1 combines with J gene TRBJ2-7; possibly TRBD1 for D (5 bases). This CDR3 is built from 13 residues. V lost 3 bases and J 0 bases, leaving 7 bases between the germline ends. Germline values: CDR1 SGHRS, CDR2 YFSETQ. CDR3 nucleotide sequence: TGCGCCAGCAGCTCCCAGGGCTCCTACGAGCAGTACTTC. This gives the protein CASSSQGSYEQYF. Filled out from reference TRBV5-1 and TRBJ2-7, the complete variable domain reads KAGVTQTPRYLIKTRGQQVTLSCSPISGHRSVSWYQQTPGQGLQFLFEYFSETQRNKGNFPGRFSGRQFSNSRSEMNVSTLELGDSALYLCASSSQGSYEQYFGPGTRLTVT.

This chain joins TRBV30 and TRBJ2-1; 10 bases agree with TRBD2. Germline V lookup: CDR1 GTSNPN, CDR2 SVGIG (reference sequence). V trimming: 0 bases; J trimming: 6 bases; junction bases outside the gene matches: 5. The CDR3 loop spans 15 amino acids. CDR3 amino acids: CAWSVQSGRANEQFF. The CDR3 DNA follows: TGTGCCTGGAGTGTACAGAGCGGGAGGGCCAATGAGCAGTTCTTC.

V and J are TRBV6-1 and TRBJ2-3, with D perhaps TRBD1 or TRBD2 (5 bases each). V gave up 1 base and J gave up 4 bases, with 9 bases separating them. This CDR3 comprises 14 residues. CDR1 is MNHNS and CDR2 is SASEGT in the germline V gene. This CDR3 is CASSEGGVADTQYF. The DNA for the CDR3 is TGTGCCAGCAGTGAAGGAGGGGTGGCAGATACGCAGTATTTT.

CDR3 bases: TGTGCCAGCAAGGGTCCAGGGCCTAGATACGAGCAGTACTTC. It yields the protein CASKGPGPRYEQYF. This rearrangement joins TRBV2 to TRBJ2-7, with D possibly being TRBD1 (5 bases). The V end lost 7 bases, the J end lost 4 bases, and 17 bases lay between the germline ends. CDR1 is SNHLY and CDR2 is FYNNEI in the germline V gene. The CDR3 has 14 amino acids.

This chain links TRBV4-1 with TRBJ1-2, with no clear D. Germline V gene lookup returns CDR1 MGHRA and CDR2 YSYEKL. The CDR3 loop spans 13 amino acids. The germline V and J ends were trimmed by 0 bases and 5 bases, with 7 bases remaining between them. CDR3 coding DNA: TGCGCCAGCAGCCAAGAGGCTGCATATGGCTACACCTTC. Residues: CASSQEAAYGYTF.

The rearrangement uses TRBV19 and TRBJ2-3, with TRBD1 as a possible D gene (6 bases). V lost 5 bases, J lost 0 bases, and 12 bases lay in between. The germline CDR1 and CDR2 sequences are LNHDA and SQIVND (reference sequence). This CDR3 is 15 amino acids long. The DNA for the CDR3 is TGTGCCAGTAGTGGCAGGACAGCTAGCACAGATACGCAGTATTTT. This translates into CASSGRTASTDTQYF.